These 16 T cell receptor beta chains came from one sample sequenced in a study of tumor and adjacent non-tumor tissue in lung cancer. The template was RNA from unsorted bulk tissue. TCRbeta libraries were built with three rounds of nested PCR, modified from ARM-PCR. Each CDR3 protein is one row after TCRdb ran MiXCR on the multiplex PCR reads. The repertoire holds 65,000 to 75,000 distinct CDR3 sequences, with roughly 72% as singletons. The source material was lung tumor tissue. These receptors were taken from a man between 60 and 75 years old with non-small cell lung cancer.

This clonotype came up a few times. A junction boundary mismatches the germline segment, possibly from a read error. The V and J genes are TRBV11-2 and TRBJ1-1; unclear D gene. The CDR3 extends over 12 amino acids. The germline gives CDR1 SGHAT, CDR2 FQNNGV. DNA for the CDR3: TGTGCCATCAGCTTAAAGAACACTGAAGCTTTCTTT. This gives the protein CAISLKNTEAFF.

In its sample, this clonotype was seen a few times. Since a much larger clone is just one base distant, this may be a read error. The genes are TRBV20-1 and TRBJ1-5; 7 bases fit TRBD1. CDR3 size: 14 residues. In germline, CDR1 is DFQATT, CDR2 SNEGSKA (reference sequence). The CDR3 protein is CSVREGTDNQPQHF. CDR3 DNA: TGCAGTGTTAGAGAAGGGACAGACAATCAGCCCCAGCATTTT.

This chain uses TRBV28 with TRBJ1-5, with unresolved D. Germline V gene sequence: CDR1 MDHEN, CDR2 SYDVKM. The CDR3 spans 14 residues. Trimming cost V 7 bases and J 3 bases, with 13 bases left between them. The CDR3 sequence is CASNFGQINQPQHF. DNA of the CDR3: TGTGCCAGCAACTTCGGGCAAATCAATCAGCCCCAGCATTTT.

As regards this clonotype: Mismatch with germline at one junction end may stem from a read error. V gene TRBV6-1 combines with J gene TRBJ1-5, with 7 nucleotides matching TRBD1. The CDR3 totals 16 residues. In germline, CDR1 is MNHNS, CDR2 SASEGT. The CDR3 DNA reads TGTGCCAGCAGTGGATCAGGGGGGTTGGCTAATCGGCCCCAGCATTTT. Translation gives CASSGSGGLANRPQHF.

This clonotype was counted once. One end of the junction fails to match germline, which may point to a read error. The CDR3 nucleotides are TGTGCCAGCAGTGAACGGGCGAGCGCGAGTTCGGCGGGGGCCAGCGTCCTGACTTTC. Translating gives CASSERASASSAGASVLTF. V usage is TRBV6-1 and J usage is TRBJ2-6; possibly TRBD2 for D (7 bases). The CDR3 is made up of 19 amino acids. Germline assignment: CDR1 MNHNS and CDR2 SASEGT.

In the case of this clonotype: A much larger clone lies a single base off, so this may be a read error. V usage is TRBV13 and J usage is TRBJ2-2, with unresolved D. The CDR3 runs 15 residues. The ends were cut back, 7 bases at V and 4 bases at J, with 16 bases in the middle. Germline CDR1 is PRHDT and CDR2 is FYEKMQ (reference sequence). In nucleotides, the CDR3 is TGTGCCAGCAAGTTGGAGACAAGGTTCACCGGGGAGCTGTTTTTT. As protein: CASKLETRFTGELFF. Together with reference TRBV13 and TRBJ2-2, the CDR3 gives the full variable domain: AAGVIQSPRHLIKEKRETATLKCYPIPRHDTVYWYQQGPGQDPQFLISFYEKMQSDKGSIPDRFSAQQFSDYHSELNMSSLELGDSALYFCASKLETRFTGELFFGEGSRLTVL.

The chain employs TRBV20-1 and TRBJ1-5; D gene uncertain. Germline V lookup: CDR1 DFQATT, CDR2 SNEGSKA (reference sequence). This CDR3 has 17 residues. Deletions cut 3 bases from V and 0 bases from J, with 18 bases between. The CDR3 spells CSASRQRVTYSNQPQHF. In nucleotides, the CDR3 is TGCAGTGCTAGCCGCCAGAGAGTGACCTATAGCAATCAGCCCCAGCATTTT.

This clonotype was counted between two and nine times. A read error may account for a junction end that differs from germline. The CDR3 is CVSSYLAGTYNEQFF. DNA of the CDR3: TGTGTCAGCAGCTACCTAGCGGGAACCTACAATGAGCAGTTCTTT. The V gene is TRBV11-1, the J gene TRBJ2-1; 9 bases line up with TRBD2. This CDR3 comprises 15 residues. Germline V CDR1 and CDR2: SGHAT, FQDESV (reference sequence).

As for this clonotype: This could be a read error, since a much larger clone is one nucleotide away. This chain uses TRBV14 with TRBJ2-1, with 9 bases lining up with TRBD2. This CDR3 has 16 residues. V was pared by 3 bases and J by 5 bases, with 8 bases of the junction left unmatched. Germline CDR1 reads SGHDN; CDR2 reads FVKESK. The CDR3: CASSHYGGRGDNEQFF. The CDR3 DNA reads TGTGCCAGCAGCCACTACGGCGGGAGGGGCGACAATGAGCAGTTCTTC. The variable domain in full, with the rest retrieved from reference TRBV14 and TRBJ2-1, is EAGVTQFPSHSVIEKGQTVTLRCDPISGHDNLYWYRRVMGKEIKFLLHFVKESKQDESGMPNNRFLAERTGGTYSTLKVQPAELEDSGVYFCASSHYGGRGDNEQFFGPGTRLTVL.

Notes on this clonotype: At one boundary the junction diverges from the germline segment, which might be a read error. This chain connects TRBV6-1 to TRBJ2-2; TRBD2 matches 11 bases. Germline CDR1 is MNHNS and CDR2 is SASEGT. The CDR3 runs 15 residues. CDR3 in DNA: TGTGCCAGCGGTGATAGCGGGAGGGTTGGCGGGGAGTTGTTTTTT. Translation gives CASGDSGRVGGELFF.

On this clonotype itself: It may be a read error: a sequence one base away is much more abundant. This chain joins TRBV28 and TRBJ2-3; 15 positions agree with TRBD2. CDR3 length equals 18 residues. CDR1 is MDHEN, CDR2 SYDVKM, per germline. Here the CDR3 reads CAISPFWTSGRAPDTQYF. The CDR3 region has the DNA TGTGCCATCAGTCCCTTCTGGACTAGCGGGAGGGCCCCGGATACGCAGTATTTT.

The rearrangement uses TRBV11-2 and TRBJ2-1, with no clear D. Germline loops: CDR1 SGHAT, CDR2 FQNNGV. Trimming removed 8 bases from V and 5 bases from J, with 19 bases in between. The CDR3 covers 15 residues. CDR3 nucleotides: TGTGCCAGCGGCCCTCGTGGGCGGAACGACAATGAGCAGTTCTTC. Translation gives CASGPRGRNDNEQFF.

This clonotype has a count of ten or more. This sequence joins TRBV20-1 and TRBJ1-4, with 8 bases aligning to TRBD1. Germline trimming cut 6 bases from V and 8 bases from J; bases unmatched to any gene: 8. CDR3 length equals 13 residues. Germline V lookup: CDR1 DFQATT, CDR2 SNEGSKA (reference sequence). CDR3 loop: CSAQDRVDEKLFF. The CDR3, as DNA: TGCAGTGCCCAGGACAGGGTGGACGAAAAACTGTTTTTT.

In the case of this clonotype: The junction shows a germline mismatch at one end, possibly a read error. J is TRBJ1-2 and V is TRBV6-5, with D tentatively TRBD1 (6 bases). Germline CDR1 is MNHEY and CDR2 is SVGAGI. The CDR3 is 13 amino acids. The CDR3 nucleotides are TGTACCAGCAGAACACAGGGTGCCTATGGCTACACCTTC. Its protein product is CTSRTQGAYGYTF.

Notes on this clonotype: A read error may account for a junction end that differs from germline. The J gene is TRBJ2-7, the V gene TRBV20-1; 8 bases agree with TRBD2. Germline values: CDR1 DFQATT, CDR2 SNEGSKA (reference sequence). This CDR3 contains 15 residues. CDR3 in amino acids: CNATGTSGRFNEQYF. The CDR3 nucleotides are TGCAATGCTACAGGGACTAGTGGAAGATTCAACGAGCAGTACTTC.

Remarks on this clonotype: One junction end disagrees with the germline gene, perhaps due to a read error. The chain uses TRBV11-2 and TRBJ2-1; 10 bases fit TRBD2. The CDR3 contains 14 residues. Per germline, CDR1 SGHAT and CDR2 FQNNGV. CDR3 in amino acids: CASSRTSGYNVQFF. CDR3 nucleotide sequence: TGTGCCAGTAGCCGGACTAGCGGATACAATGTGCAGTTCTTC. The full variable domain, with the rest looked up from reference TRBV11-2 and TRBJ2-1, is EAGVAQSPRYKIIEKRQSVAFWCNPISGHATLYWYQQILGQGPKLLIQFQNNGVVDDSQLPKDRFSAERLKGVDSTLKIQPAKLEDSAVYLCASSRTSGYNVQFFGPGTRLTVL.